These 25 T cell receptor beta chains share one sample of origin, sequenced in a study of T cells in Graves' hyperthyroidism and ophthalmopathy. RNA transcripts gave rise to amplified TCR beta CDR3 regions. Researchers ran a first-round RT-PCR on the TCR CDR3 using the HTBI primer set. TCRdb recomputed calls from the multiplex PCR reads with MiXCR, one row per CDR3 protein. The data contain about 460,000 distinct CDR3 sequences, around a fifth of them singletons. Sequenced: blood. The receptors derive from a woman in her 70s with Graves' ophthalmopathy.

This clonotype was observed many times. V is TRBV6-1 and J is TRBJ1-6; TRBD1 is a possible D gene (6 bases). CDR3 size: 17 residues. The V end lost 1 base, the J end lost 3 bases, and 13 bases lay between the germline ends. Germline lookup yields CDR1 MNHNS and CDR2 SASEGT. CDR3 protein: CASSEGVRDNYNSPLHF. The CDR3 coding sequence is TGTGCCAGCAGTGAAGGGGTACGGGACAACTATAATTCACCCCTCCACTTT.

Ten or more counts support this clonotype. The DNA for the CDR3 is TGTGCCAGCAGCCCCGATTTTGAGCAGTTCTTC. Translated, it gives CASSPDFEQFF. The chain combines TRBV12-3 or TRBV12-4 with TRBJ2-1; the D is unclear. The CDR3 spans 11 residues. V gave up 6 bases and J gave up 9 bases, with 9 bases separating them.

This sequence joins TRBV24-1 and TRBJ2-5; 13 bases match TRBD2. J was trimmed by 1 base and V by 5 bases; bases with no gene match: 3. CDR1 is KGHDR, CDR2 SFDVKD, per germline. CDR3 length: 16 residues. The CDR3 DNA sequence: TGTGCCACCAGTGGGGGACTAGCGGGAATCCAAGAGACCCAGTACTTC. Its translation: CATSGGLAGIQETQYF.

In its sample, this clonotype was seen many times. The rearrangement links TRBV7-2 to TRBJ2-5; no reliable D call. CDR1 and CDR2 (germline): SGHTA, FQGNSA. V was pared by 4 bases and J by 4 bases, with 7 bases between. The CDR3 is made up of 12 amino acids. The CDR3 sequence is CASSSSPETQYF. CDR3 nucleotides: TGTGCCAGCAGCTCGTCCCCAGAGACCCAGTACTTC.

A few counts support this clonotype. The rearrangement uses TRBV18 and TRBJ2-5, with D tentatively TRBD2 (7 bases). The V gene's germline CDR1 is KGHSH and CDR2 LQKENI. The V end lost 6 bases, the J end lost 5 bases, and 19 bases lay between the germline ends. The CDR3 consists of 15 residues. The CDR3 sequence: CASSRLGAGVETQYF. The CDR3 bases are TGTGCCAGCTCCCGACTGGGGGCGGGAGTGGAGACCCAGTACTTC.

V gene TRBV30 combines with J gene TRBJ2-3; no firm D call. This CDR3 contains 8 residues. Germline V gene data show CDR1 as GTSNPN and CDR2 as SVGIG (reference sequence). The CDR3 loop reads CSVAAQYF. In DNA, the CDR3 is TGTTCGGTTGCGGCGCAGTATTTT.

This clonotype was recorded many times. The CDR3 region has the DNA TGTGCCAGCATGACGGACAGGGGGTCCTATGGCTACACCTTC. Translation: CASMTDRGSYGYTF. This sequence joins TRBV2 and TRBJ1-2; 10 bases are a match to TRBD1. V lost 7 bases to trimming and J lost 4 bases; unmatched junction nucleotides: 6. The germline V gene encodes CDR1 SNHLY and CDR2 FYNNEI. The CDR3 contains 14 residues.

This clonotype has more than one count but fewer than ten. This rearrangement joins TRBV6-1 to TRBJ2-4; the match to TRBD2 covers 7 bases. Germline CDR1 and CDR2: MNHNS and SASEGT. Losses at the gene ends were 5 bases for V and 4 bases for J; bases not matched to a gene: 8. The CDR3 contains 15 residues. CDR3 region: CASSRGDTLKNIQYF. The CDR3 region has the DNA TGTGCCAGCAGTCGGGGGGATACCCTAAAAAACATTCAGTACTTC.

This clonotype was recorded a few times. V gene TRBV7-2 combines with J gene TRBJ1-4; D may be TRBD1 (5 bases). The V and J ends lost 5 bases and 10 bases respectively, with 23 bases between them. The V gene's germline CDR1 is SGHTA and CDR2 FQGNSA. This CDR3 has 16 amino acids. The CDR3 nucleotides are TGTGCCAGCAGCCCGGACCAGGTTAGGGGTCGAGGAAAACTGTTTTTT. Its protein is CASSPDQVRGRGKLFF.

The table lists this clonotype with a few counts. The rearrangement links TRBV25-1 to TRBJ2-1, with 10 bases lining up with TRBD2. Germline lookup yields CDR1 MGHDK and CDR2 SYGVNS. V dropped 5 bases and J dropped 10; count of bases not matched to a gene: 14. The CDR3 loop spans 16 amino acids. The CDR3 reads CASSPSGRAMKTEQFF. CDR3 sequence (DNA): TGTGCCAGCAGTCCCAGCGGGAGGGCCATGAAGACAGAGCAGTTCTTC.

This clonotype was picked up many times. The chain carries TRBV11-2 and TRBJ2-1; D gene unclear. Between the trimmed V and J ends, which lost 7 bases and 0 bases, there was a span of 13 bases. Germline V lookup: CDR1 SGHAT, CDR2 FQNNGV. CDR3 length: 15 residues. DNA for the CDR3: TGTGCCAGCATCCTATCCCTGAGCTCCTACAATGAGCAGTTCTTC. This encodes CASILSLSSYNEQFF.

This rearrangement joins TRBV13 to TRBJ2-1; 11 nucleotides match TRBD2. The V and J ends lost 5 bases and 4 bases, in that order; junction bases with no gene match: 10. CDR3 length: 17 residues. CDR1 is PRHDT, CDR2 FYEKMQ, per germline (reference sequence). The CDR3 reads CASSEILAGESYNEQFF. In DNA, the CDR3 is TGTGCCAGCAGCGAGATACTAGCGGGAGAGAGTTACAATGAGCAGTTCTTC.

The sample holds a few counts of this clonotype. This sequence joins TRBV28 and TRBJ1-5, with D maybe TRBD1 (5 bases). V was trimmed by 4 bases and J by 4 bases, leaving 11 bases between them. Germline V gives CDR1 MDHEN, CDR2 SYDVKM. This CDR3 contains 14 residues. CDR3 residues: CASSSAQGNQPQHF. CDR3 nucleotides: TGTGCCAGCAGTTCCGCGCAGGGAAATCAGCCCCAGCATTTT.

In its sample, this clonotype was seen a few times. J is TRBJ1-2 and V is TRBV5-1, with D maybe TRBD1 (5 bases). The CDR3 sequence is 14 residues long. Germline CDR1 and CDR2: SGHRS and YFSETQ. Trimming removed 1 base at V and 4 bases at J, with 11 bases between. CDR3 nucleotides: TGCGCCAGCAGCTTGTCCGGGGCCCGCTATGGCTACACCTTC. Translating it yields CASSLSGARYGYTF.

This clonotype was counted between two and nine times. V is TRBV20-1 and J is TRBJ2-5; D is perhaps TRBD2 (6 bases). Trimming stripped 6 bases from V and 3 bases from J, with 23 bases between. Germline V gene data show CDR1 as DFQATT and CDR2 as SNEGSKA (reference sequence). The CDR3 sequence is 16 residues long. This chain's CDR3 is CSAPPPAGRIKETQYF. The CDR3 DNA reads TGCAGTGCCCCCCCCCCGGCGGGGCGAATAAAAGAGACCCAGTACTTC.

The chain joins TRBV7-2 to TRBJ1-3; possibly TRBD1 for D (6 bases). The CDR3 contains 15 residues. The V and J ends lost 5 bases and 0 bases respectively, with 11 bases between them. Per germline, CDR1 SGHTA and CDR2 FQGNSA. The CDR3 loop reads CASSSPQGSGNTIYF. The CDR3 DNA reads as TGTGCCAGCAGCAGTCCACAGGGCTCTGGAAACACCATATATTTT.

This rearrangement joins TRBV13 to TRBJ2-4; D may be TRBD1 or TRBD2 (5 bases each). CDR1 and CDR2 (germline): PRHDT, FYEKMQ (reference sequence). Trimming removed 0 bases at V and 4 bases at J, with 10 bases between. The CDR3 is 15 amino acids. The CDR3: CASSLGRGMKNIQYF. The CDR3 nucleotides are TGTGCCAGCAGCTTAGGCCGGGGCATGAAAAACATTCAGTACTTC.

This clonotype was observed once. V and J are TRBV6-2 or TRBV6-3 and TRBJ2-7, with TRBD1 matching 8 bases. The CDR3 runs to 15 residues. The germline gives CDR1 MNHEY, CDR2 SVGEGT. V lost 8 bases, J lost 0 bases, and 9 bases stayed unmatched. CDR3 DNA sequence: TGTGCCAGCCGATCGGGACAGGCCCGCTCCTACGAGCAGTACTTC. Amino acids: CASRSGQARSYEQYF.

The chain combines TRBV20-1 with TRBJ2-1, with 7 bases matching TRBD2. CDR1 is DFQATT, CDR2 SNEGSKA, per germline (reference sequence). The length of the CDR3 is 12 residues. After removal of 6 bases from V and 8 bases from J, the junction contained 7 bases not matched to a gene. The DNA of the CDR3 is TGCAGTGCGGGGGACTACCTGGATGAGCAGTTCTTC. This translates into CSAGDYLDEQFF.

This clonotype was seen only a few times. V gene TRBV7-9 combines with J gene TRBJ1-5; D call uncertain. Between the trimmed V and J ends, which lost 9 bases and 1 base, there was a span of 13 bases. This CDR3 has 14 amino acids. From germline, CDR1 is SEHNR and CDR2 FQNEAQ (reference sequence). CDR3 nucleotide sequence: TGTGCCAGTTCCGAGGCTACGAGCAATCAGCCCCAGCATTTT. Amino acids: CASSEATSNQPQHF.

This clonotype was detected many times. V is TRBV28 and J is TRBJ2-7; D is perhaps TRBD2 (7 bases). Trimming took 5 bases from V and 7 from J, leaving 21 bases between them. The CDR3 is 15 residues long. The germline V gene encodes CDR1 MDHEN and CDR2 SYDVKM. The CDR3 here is CASSPGLGGAEEQYF. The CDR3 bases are TGTGCCAGCAGTCCCGGGTTAGGGGGGGCGGAGGAGCAGTACTTC. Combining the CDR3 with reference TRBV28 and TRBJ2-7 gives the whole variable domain DVKVTQSSRYLVKRTGEKVFLECVQDMDHENMFWYRQDPGLGLRLIYFSYDVKMKEKGDIPEGYSVSREKKERFSLILESASTNQTSMYLCASSPGLGGAEEQYFGPGTRLTVT.

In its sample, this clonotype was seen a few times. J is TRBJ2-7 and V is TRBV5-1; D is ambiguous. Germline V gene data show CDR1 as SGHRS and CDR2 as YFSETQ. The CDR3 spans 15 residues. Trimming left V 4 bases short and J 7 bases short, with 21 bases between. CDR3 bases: TGCGCCAGCAGCCTATCCCTGGACGGGCCGAGAGAGCAGTACTTC. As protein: CASSLSLDGPREQYF.

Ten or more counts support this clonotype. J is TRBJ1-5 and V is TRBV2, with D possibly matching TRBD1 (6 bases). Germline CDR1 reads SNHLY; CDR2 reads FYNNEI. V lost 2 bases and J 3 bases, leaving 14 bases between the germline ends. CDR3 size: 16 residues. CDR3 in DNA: TGTGCCAGCAGTGAAAATCGGCAGGGGAACAATCAGCCCCAGCATTTT. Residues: CASSENRQGNNQPQHF.

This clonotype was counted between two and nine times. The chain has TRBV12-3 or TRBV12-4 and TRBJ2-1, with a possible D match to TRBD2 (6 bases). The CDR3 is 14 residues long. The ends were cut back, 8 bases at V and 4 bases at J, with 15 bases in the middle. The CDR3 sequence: CASGDGTEYNEQFF. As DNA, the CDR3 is TGTGCCAGCGGTGACGGGACTGAGTACAATGAGCAGTTCTTC.

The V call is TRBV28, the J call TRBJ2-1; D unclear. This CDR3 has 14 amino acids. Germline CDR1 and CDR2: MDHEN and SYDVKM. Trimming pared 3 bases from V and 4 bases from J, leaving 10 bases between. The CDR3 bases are TGTGCCAGCAGTTTTTCAGAGGTTTACAATGAGCAGTTCTTC. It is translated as CASSFSEVYNEQFF.